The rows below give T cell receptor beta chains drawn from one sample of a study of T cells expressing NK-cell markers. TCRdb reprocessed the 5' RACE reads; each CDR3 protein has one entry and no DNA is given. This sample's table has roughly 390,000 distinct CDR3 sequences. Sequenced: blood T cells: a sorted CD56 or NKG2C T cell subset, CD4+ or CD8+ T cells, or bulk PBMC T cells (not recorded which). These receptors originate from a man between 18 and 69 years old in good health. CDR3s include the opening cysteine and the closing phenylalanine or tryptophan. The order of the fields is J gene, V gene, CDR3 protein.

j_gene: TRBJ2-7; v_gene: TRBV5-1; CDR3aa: CASSIGTGAPEQYF
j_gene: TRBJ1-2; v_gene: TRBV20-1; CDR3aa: CSASAGATNYGYTF
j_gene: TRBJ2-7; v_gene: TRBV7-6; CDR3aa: CASSLHLGSSYEQYF
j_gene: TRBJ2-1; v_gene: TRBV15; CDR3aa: CATSSLTRVGAYNEQFF
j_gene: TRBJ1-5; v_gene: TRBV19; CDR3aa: CASSNVPGGNQPQHF
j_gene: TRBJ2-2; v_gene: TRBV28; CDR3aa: CASRTPEWGQGVTGELFF
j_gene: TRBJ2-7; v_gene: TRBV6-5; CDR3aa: CASSYAQGGREQYF
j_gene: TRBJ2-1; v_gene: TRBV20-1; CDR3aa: CSAEGTGEEQFF
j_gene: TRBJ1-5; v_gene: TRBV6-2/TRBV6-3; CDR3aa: CASTGGRNQPQHF
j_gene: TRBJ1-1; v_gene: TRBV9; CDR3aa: CASSPYLDMATGGSTEAFF
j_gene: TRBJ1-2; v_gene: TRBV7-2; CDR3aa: CASSEKGGPYGYTF
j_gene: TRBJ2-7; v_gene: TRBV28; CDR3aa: CASWGGTSWIGEQYF
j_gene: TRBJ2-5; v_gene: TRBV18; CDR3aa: CASSPSRSGETQYF
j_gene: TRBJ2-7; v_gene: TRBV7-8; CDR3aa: CASSLDDRGSYEQYF
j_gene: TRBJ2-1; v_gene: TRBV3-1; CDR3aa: CASSSRRSGGAHEQFF
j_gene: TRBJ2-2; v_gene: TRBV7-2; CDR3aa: CASSRTSGTYTGELFF
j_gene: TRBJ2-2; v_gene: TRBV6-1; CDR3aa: CASRQGARTGELFF
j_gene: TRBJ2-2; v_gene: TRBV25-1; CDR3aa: CASSDSRGLAGTGELFF
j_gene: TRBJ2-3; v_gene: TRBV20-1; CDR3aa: CSARGPGLGTDTQYF
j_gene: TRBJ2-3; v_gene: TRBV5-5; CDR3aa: CASSTLRGTQYF
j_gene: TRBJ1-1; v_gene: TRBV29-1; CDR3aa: CSVDRGSTEAFF
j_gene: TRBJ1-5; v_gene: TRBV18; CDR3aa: CASSPKTGSVNQPQHF
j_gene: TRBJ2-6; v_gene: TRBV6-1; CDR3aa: CATSDRGVTGANVLTF
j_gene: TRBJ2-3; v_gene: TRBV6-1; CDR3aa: CASTSRDSRGTDTQYF
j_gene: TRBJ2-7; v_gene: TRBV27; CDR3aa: CASSLSIGPGYEQYF
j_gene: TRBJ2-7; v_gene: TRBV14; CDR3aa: CASSQQGYYEQYF
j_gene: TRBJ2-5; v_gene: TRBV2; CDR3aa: CASKLGGPETQYF
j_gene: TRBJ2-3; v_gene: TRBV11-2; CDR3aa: CASSPQSGSSTDTQYF
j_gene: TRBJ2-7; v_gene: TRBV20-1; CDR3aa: CSATGTGYSYEQYF
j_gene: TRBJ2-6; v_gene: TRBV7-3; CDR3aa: CASSPRWVHSGSSKAGANVLTF
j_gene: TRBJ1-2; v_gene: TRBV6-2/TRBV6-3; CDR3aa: CASSADSIYGYTF
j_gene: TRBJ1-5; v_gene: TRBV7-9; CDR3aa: CATGQGYSGNQPQHF
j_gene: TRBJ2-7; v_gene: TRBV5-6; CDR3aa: CASSLEPGWYEQYF
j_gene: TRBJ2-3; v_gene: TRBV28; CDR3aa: CASKGGTLYTQYF
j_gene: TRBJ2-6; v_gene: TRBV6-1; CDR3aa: CASSEVLVGRGSGANVLTF
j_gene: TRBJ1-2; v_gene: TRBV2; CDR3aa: CASSDRERRGYTF
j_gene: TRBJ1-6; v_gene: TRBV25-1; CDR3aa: CASSEYGTGGSPLHF
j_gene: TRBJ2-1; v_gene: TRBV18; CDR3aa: CASSPQDGGPNEQFF
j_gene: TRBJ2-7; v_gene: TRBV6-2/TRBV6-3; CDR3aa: CASSPYTVEQYF
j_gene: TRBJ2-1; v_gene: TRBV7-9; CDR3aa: CASTFRGSSYNEQFF
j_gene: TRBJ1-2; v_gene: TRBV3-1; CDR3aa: CASSQVGGQGYTF
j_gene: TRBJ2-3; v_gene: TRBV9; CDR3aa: CASSASSGANTDTQYF
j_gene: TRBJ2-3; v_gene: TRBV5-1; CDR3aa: CASSLAFGGVDTQYF
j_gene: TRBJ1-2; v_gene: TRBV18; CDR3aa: CASSPLSGQGALHYGYTF
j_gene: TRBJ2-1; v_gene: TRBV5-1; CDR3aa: CASSSLASGGSYNEQFF
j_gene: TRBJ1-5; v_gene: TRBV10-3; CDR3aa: CAISTQGGAGPQHF
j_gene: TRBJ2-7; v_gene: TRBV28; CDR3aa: CASSLEVRRAYEQYF
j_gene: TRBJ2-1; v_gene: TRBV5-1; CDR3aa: CASSGGISGGYNEQFF
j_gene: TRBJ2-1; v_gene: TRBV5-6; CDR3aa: CASSLEFVETSGGNEQFF
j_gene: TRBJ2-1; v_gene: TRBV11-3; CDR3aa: CASSFRQLDEQFF
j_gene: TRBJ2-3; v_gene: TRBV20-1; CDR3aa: CSPLPLAGRGDTQYF
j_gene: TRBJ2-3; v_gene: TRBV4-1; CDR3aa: CASSRAGTGGEDTQYF
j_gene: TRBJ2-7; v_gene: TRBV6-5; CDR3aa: CASSYGQVNNEQYF
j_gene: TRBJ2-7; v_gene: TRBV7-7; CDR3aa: CASSLSEDRSTYEQYF
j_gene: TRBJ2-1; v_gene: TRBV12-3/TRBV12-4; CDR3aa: CASSLQPTSYNEQFF
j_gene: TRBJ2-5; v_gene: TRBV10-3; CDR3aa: CAISGGTGGRETQYF
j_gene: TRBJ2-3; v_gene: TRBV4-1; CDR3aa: CASSQDLAGGNRADTQYF
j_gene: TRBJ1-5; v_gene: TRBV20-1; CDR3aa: CSLDRAEQPQHF
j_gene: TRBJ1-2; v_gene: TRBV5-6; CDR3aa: CASILLRGDRGYTF
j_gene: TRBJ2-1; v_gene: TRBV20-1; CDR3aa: CSADNRVKNNEQFF